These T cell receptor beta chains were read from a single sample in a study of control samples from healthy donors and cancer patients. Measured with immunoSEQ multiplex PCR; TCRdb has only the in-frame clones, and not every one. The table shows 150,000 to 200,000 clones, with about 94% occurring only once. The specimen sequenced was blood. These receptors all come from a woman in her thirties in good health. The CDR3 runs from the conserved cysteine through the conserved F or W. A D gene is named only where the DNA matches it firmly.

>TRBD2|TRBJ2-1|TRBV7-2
CASSSTSGEQFF
TGTGCCAGCAGCTCGACTAGCGGGGAGCAGTTCTTC
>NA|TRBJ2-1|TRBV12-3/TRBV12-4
CASSLMAYNEQFF
TGTGCCAGCAGTTTGATGGCCTACAATGAGCAGTTCTTC
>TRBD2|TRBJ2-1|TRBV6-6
CASSQLAGEGTEQFF
TGTGCCAGCAGCCAACTAGCGGGAGAGGGAACTGAGCAGTTCTTC
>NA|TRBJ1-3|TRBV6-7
CASSYSSSGGISSGNTIYF
TGTGCCAGCAGTTACTCGAGTTCTGGCGGCATAAGCTCTGGAAACACCATATATTTT
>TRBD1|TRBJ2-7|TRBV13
CASSLSDRDYEQYF
TGTGCCAGCAGCTTAAGTGACAGGGACTACGAGCAGTACTTC
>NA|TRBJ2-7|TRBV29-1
CSVVGRTYEQYF
TGCAGCGTTGTTGGGCGTACCTACGAGCAGTACTTC
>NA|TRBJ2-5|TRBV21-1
CASSTNWDPVRRETQYF
TGTGCCAGCAGCACGAATTGGGACCCAGTAAGGAGGGAGACCCAGTACTTC
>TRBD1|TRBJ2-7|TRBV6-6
CASSQGEYEQYF
TGTGCCAGCAGTCAGGGGGAGTACGAGCAGTACTTC
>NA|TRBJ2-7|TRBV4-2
CASSQDRGVAYEQYF
TGTGCCAGCAGCCAAGATCGAGGTGTGGCCTACGAGCAGTACTTC
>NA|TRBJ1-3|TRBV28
CASSPLARNTIYF
TGTGCCAGCAGTCCCCTGGCACGAAACACCATATATTTT
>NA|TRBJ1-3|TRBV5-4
CASSDTQLFGNTIYF
TGTGCCAGCAGCGACACCCAGCTCTTTGGAAACACCATATATTTT
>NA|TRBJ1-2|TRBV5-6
CASTGTGGYTF
TGTGCCAGCACCGGGACCGGTGGCTACACCTTC
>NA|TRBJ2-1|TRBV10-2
CASGRLSVNEQFF
TGCGCCAGCGGGAGACTTAGCGTCAATGAGCAGTTCTTC
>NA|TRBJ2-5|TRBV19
CASSTRALQVETQYF
TGTGCCAGTAGTACCCGGGCCCTACAGGTGGAGACCCAGTACTTC
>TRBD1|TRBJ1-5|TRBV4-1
CASSQDPGTGLPPQDF
TGCGCCAGCAGCCAAGATCCCGGGACAGGGCTACCTCCTCAGGATTTT
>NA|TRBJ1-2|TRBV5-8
CASSLGGGGSYGYTF
TGTGCCAGCAGCTTGGGAGGCGGAGGGTCCTATGGCTACACCTTC
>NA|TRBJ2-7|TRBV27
CASGGTSYEQYF
TGTGCCAGCGGGGGCACCTCCTACGAGCAGTACTTC
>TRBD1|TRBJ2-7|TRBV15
CATSRAGTGGNEQYF
TGTGCCACCAGCAGAGCCGGGACAGGGGGCAACGAGCAGTACTTC
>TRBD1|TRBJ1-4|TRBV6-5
CASQGQASEKLFF
TGTGCCAGTCAGGGACAGGCGTCCGAAAAACTGTTTTTT
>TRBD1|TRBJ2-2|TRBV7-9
CASSPRPGTGLGDTGELFF
TGTGCCAGCAGCCCCCGTCCCGGGACAGGGCTCGGGGACACCGGGGAGCTGTTTTTT
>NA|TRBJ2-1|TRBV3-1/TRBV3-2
CASSQGKVGSNNEQFF
TGTGCCAGCAGCCAAGGCAAGGTTGGTTCTAACAATGAGCAGTTCTTC
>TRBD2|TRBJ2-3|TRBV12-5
CASGLLAGTDTQYF
TGTGCTAGTGGTTTGCTAGCGGGAACAGATACGCAGTATTTT